The 22 T cell receptor beta chains presented below share a single source sample, sequenced in a study of blood T cell repertoires in COVID-19. Repertoires were generated with immunoSEQ multiplex PCR, while TCRdb's copy carries only in-frame clones and drops some. The repertoire holds around 190,000 clones, with more than 75% as singletons. The sequencing input was PBMCs or T cells enriched from blood (not recorded which). All receptors derive from a woman between 45 and 60 years old with acute COVID-19.

This clone appeared a single time. The rearrangement uses TRBV28 and TRBJ1-2; D remains unclear. The CDR3 consists of 12 residues. Germline assignment: CDR1 MDHEN and CDR2 SYDVKM. Trimming stripped 2 bases from V and 3 bases from J, with 4 bases between. Here the CDR3 reads CASSLRYYGYTF. The CDR3 DNA reads TGTGCCAGCAGTTTACGGTACTATGGCTACACCTTC.

V gene TRBV2 combines with J gene TRBJ1-6, with 8 nucleotides matching TRBD1. CDR1 is SNHLY, CDR2 FYNNEI, per germline. This CDR3 contains 14 residues. Trimming at V came to 7 bases and at J to 5 bases, leaving 4 bases not matched to a gene. CDR3 amino acids: CASTRQGNNSPLHF. The CDR3 DNA reads TGTGCCAGCACCAGACAGGGGAATAATTCACCCCTCCACTTT.

This chain uses TRBV6-1 with TRBJ1-1, with unresolved D. Looked up from germline, CDR1 is MNHNS and CDR2 is SASEGT. V was trimmed by 7 bases and J by 5 bases, leaving 8 bases between them. The CDR3 has 11 residues. CDR3 in amino acids: CASTRGTEAFF. The DNA of the CDR3 is TGTGCCAGCACCAGAGGGACTGAAGCTTTCTTT.

The V gene is TRBV6-5, the J gene TRBJ1-4; the D gene is possibly TRBD1 (6 bases). Germline loops: CDR1 MNHEY, CDR2 SVGAGI. The CDR3 spans 15 residues. The germline V and J ends were trimmed by 6 bases and 8 bases, with 19 bases remaining between them. The CDR3 region is CASRGYGTRAEKLFF. Here the CDR3 DNA reads TGTGCCAGCAGGGGATACGGGACAAGGGCGGAAAAACTGTTTTTT.

The V gene is TRBV4-2, the J gene TRBJ2-5; D is perhaps TRBD1 (5 bases). This CDR3 contains 13 residues. V was shortened by 3 bases and J by 1 base, with 6 bases between the two germline ends. Germline V lookup: CDR1 LGHNA, CDR2 YNFKEQ. The CDR3 sequence: CASSQTAQETQYF. For the CDR3, the DNA is TGTGCCAGCAGCCAGACAGCCCAAGAGACCCAGTACTTC.

This clone was detected only a few times. J is TRBJ1-1 and V is TRBV7-9, with a possible D match to TRBD1 (5 bases). Trimming removed 5 bases from V and 3 bases from J, with 13 bases in between. From germline, CDR1 is SEHNR and CDR2 FQNEAQ (reference sequence). The CDR3 runs 14 residues. The CDR3 bases are TGTGCCAGCAGCCCATCCGACAGCTACACTGAAGCTTTCTTT. It is translated as CASSPSDSYTEAFF.

V is TRBV13 and J is TRBJ2-3; D gene uncertain. The CDR3 covers 12 residues. The V gene lost 3 bases and the J gene lost 6 bases, with 7 bases spanning the gap. CDR1 and CDR2 (germline): PRHDT, FYEKMQ (reference sequence). CDR3 in amino acids: CASSFFGDTQYF. In nucleotides, the CDR3 is TGTGCCAGCAGCTTCTTCGGGGATACGCAGTATTTT. Combining the CDR3 with reference TRBV13 and TRBJ2-3 gives the whole variable domain AAGVIQSPRHLIKEKRETATLKCYPIPRHDTVYWYQQGPGQDPQFLISFYEKMQSDKGSIPDRFSAQQFSDYHSELNMSSLELGDSALYFCASSFFGDTQYFGPGTRLTVL.

This sequence joins TRBV7-8 and TRBJ2-2; 10 bases fit TRBD2. The CDR3 has 17 residues. The junction had 11 bases not matched to a gene; V was cut back by 5 bases and J by 5 bases. CDR1 and CDR2 from the germline V gene are SGHVS and FQNEAQ. The CDR3 is CASSLRGSGGLTGELFF. The CDR3 DNA reads TGTGCCAGCAGCCTCAGGGGTAGCGGGGGGTTAACCGGGGAGCTGTTTTTT.

The V gene is TRBV3-1 (or the pseudogene TRBV3-2), the J gene TRBJ1-3; D is unclear. Per germline, CDR1 LGHDT and CDR2 YNNKEL (reference sequence). The V end was cut by 2 bases, the J end by 0 bases, with 11 bases between. This CDR3 is 16 amino acids long. The CDR3 DNA is TGTGCCAGCAGCCAAAGCCCGTCTTACTCTGGAAACACCATATATTTT. Translating gives CASSQSPSYSGNTIYF.

This clone is a singleton in its sample. The genes are TRBV11-2 and TRBJ2-7, with TRBD1 as a possible D gene (7 bases). Germline V gives CDR1 SGHAT, CDR2 FQNNGV. Trimming removed 10 bases at V and 3 bases at J, with 16 bases between. CDR3 length equals 13 residues. Written as DNA, the CDR3 is TGTGCCACCAGGGGGGACAGACACTACGAGCAGTACGTC. It is translated as CATRGDRHYEQYV.

The chain joins TRBV7-3 to TRBJ1-1, with D perhaps matching TRBD1 (5 bases). This CDR3 has 15 residues. The germline CDR1 and CDR2 sequences are SGHTA and FQGTGA. Trimming stripped 4 bases from V and 2 bases from J, with 14 bases between. The DNA for the CDR3 is TGTGCCAGCAGCTCGGGCCCGACAGTTAACACTGAAGCTTTCTTT. Residues: CASSSGPTVNTEAFF. The full variable domain, in which reference TRBV7-3 and TRBJ1-1 provide the parts outside the CDR3, is GAGVSQTPSNKVTEKGKYVELRCDPISGHTALYWYRQSLGQGPEFLIYFQGTGAADDSGLPNDRFFAVRPEGSVSTLKIQRTERGDSAVYLCASSSGPTVNTEAFFGQGTRLTVV.

The genes are TRBV2 and TRBJ2-2, with D tentatively TRBD2 (6 bases). The germline CDR1 and CDR2 sequences are SNHLY and FYNNEI. The ends were cut back, 5 bases at V and 0 bases at J, with 10 bases in the middle. The CDR3 spans 15 residues. For the CDR3, the DNA is TGTGCCAGCAGTAGCGGGTCCGCGAACACCGGGGAGCTGTTTTTT. It is translated as CASSSGSANTGELFF.

This rearrangement joins TRBV6-5 to TRBJ2-7, with 9 bases lining up with TRBD1. Germline V gene sequence: CDR1 MNHEY, CDR2 SVGAGI. The CDR3 sequence is 14 residues long. The V gene end was trimmed by 4 bases and the J gene end by 5 bases; junction bases not matched to a gene: 6. DNA for the CDR3: TGTGCCAGCAGTTCCGGGACAGGGACAAACGAGCAGTACGTC. This codes for CASSSGTGTNEQYV.

The chain has TRBV6-4 and TRBJ2-1, with 7 positions matching TRBD2. V gave up 3 bases and J gave up 4 bases; unmatched junction bases: 3. Germline V gene lookup returns CDR1 MRHNA and CDR2 SNTAGT. The CDR3 contains 14 residues. CDR3 nucleotides: TGTGCCAGCAGTGAGAATAGCGGGTACAATGAGCAGTTCTTC. Amino acid sequence: CASSENSGYNEQFF.

This clone appeared a few times. The chain links TRBV5-5 to TRBJ2-7; the match to TRBD2 covers 7 bases. This CDR3 has 16 residues. V dropped 4 bases and J dropped 2; count of bases not matched to a gene: 12. CDR1 is SGHKS, CDR2 YYEKEE, per germline (reference sequence). DNA for the CDR3: TGTGCCAGCAGCCGGACGGTGGGGGGGACTACCTACGAGCAGTACGTC. Translated, it gives CASSRTVGGTTYEQYV.

The CDR3 nucleotides read TGTGCCAGCAACTCGGGGACAGGGCGACAAGAGACCCAGTACTTC. Its translation is CASNSGTGRQETQYF. This rearrangement joins TRBV5-4 to TRBJ2-5, with 9 nucleotides matching TRBD1. With 6 bases clipped from V and 2 bases from J, the junction kept 8 bases outside the gene matches. Germline V gene lookup returns CDR1 SGHNT and CDR2 YYREEE (reference sequence). The CDR3 has 15 amino acids.

This sequence joins TRBV5-5 and TRBJ1-2; 7 nucleotides align to TRBD1. The ends lost 5 bases at V and 6 bases at J; junction bases unmatched: 10. There are 14 residues in the CDR3. Germline V gives CDR1 SGHKS, CDR2 YYEKEE (reference sequence). The CDR3 spells CASRSTGTDDGYTF. The CDR3 DNA sequence: TGTGCCAGCAGATCCACCGGGACAGATGATGGCTACACCTTC.

The V and J genes are TRBV2 and TRBJ1-5; D uncertain. This CDR3 is built from 16 residues. V dropped 1 base and J dropped 4 bases, with 14 bases sitting between them. From germline, CDR1 is SNHLY and CDR2 FYNNEI. CDR3 amino acids: CASSEGRININQPQHF. The CDR3 nucleotides read TGTGCCAGCAGTGAAGGCAGGATCAACATTAATCAGCCCCAGCATTTT.

V is TRBV4-3 and J is TRBJ2-1; TRBD1 might be the D (8 bases). Per germline, CDR1 LGHNA and CDR2 YSLEER. Trimming pared 1 base from V and 8 bases from J, leaving 15 bases between. This CDR3 region has 15 residues. The chain's CDR3 is CASSQVVTGGDEQFF. Here the CDR3 DNA reads TGCGCCAGCAGCCAAGTGGTAACAGGGGGGGATGAGCAGTTCTTC.

The gene calls are TRBV24-1 and TRBJ2-3; D perhaps matches TRBD1 (5 bases). The CDR3 sequence is 14 residues long. Germline loops: CDR1 KGHDR, CDR2 SFDVKD. Trimming left V 7 bases short and J 2 bases short, with 12 bases between. CDR3 in amino acids: CATSQAGLTDTQYF. The DNA for the CDR3 is TGTGCCACCAGCCAGGCAGGGCTCACAGATACGCAGTATTTT.

In nucleotides, the CDR3 is TGTGCCAGCAGCCAAGGTTGGTGGACAGGGACAGCGAACACTGAAGCTTTCTTT. It specifies CASSQGWWTGTANTEAFF. The V gene is TRBV3-1 (or the pseudogene TRBV3-2), the J gene TRBJ1-1, with TRBD1 matching over 8 bases. CDR1 and CDR2 (germline): LGHDT, YNNKEL (reference sequence). With 1 base clipped from V and 1 base from J, the junction kept 11 bases outside the gene matches. This CDR3 has 18 amino acids.

This clone was detected once. The V call is TRBV4-1, the J call TRBJ2-1; D not certain. V was clipped by 1 base and J by 7 bases, with 8 bases between them. Germline V gives CDR1 MGHRA, CDR2 YSYEKL. The CDR3 is made up of 13 amino acids. This CDR3 reads CASSQVELNEQFF. CDR3 sequence (DNA): TGCGCCAGCAGCCAAGTTGAGCTGAATGAGCAGTTCTTC.